This T cell receptor (beta chain) derives from a study of blood T cell repertoires in COVID-19. Study in general: Donors in the United States, Italy and Spain gave samples during acute or convalescent COVID-19.

TCRdb's copy holds only in-frame clones and misses some; the assay was immunoSEQ multiplex PCR. The sample holds about 250,000 clones, roughly nine tenths seen once. Participants spanned ages about 18 to 100 years and resided in around 25 US areas. The clonotype originates from a woman aged 18-30 years who had recovered from COVID-19. Sequencing used PBMCs or T cells enriched from blood (not recorded which).

In DNA form, the CDR3 reads TGTGCCAGCAGCTGGGCCAGCAAGAACACTGAAGCTTTCTTT. Its protein product is CASSWASKNTEAFF. The genes are TRBV11-2 and TRBJ1-1; no reliable D call. CDR1 and CDR2 (germline): SGHAT, FQNNGV. This CDR3 contains 14 residues. Trimming left V 4 bases short and J 1 base short, with 10 bases between.